This entry lists 27 T cell receptor beta chains sequenced from one sample in a study of blood T cell repertoires in COVID-19 (TCRdb year 2020). Library preparation used the immunoSEQ multiplex PCR assay. Drawn from immuneACCESS, this table holds only the in-frame rearrangements with V and J called that TCRdb kept. Clones are partly lost; checked studies trace under half to an unresolved V gene and leave the rest unexplained. The sample table records under 350,000 clones; about 89% of these occur just once. The top ten clones comprise less than 2% of the sample. Sequences were obtained from PBMCs or T cells enriched from blood (not recorded which). Receptor source: a woman aged 40 to 49 who had recovered from COVID-19.

This chain connects TRBV27 to TRBJ1-1; 8 bases map to TRBD1. The V segment lost 7 bases and the J segment 2 bases; nucleotides outside the gene matches: 6. Looked up from germline, CDR1 is MNHEY and CDR2 is SMNVEV (reference sequence). The CDR3 extends over 14 amino acids. CDR3 protein: CASTGQGTNTEAFF. The CDR3 bases are TGTGCCAGCACCGGACAGGGAACAAACACTGAAGCTTTCTTT.

The V call is TRBV3-1 (or the pseudogene TRBV3-2), the J call TRBJ2-1; maybe TRBD2 (5 bases). This CDR3 is 14 amino acids long. CDR1 is LGHDT and CDR2 is YNNKEL in the germline V gene (reference sequence). V was cut by 4 bases and J by 3 bases, with 10 bases left in between. The CDR3 loop is CASSPGLRYNEQFF. CDR3 bases: TGTGCCAGCAGCCCAGGACTCCGCTACAATGAGCAGTTCTTC.

This clone has only a few counts. This rearrangement joins TRBV7-2 to TRBJ1-3, with no clear D. The CDR3 contains 15 residues. The ends were cut back, 3 bases at V and 0 bases at J, with 9 bases in the middle. Per germline, CDR1 SGHTA and CDR2 FQGNSA. The CDR3 DNA is TGTGCCAGCAGCTTGTCAGGCGCCTCTGGAAACACCATATATTTT. It translates to CASSLSGASGNTIYF.

The rearrangement links TRBV5-5 to TRBJ2-5; D call uncertain. Germline V gene lookup returns CDR1 SGHKS and CDR2 YYEKEE (reference sequence). V lost 2 bases and J lost 2, with 4 bases in between. This CDR3 region has 12 residues. CDR3: CASSFPQETQYF. DNA of the CDR3: TGTGCCAGCAGCTTCCCGCAAGAGACCCAGTACTTC.

To note about this clone: Germline is not matched at one junction end, which may reflect a read error. This chain uses TRBV3-1 (or the pseudogene TRBV3-2) with TRBJ1-5; the D is unclear. From germline, CDR1 is LGHDT and CDR2 YNNKEL (reference sequence). The CDR3 totals 12 residues. Written as DNA, the CDR3 is TGTGCCAGCAGACAAGGCAACGGGCCCCAGCATTTT. Amino acids: CASRQGNGPQHF.

The chain has TRBV25-1 and TRBJ1-2; 8 nucleotides match TRBD1. Germline trimming cut 6 bases from V and 6 bases from J; bases unmatched to any gene: 6. CDR1 is MGHDK and CDR2 is SYGVNS in the germline V gene. The CDR3 runs 13 residues. CDR3 nucleotides: TGTGCCAGCAGAGGCAGGGGGCGGGATGGCTACACCTTC. It specifies CASRGRGRDGYTF.

The chain uses TRBV3-1 (or the pseudogene TRBV3-2) and TRBJ2-5; perhaps TRBD2 as D (7 bases). Trimming cost V 2 bases and J 2 bases, with 15 bases left between them. The CDR3 has 16 amino acids. Germline CDR1 and CDR2: LGHDT and YNNKEL (reference sequence). This chain's CDR3 is CASSQRGAQFQETQYF. CDR3 nucleotides: TGTGCCAGCAGCCAACGGGGGGCCCAGTTTCAAGAGACCCAGTACTTC.

The J gene is TRBJ1-6, the V gene TRBV7-2; D unresolved. From germline, CDR1 is SGHTA and CDR2 FQGNSA. CDR3 length: 15 amino acids. The V end lost 7 bases, the J end lost 7 bases, and 17 bases lay between the germline ends. CDR3 protein: CASTYPVVPNSPLHF. CDR3 nucleotides: TGTGCCAGCACCTACCCCGTGGTTCCCAATTCACCCCTCCACTTT.

The rearrangement uses TRBV2 and TRBJ1-1, with TRBD1 as a possible D gene (6 bases). Per the germline V gene, CDR1 is SNHLY and CDR2 is FYNNEI. The CDR3 length is 14 residues. The V end was cut by 6 bases, the J end by 0 bases, with 11 bases between. CDR3 coding DNA: TGTGCCAGCAGCGGACAGATCATGAACACTGAAGCTTTCTTT. Its protein is CASSGQIMNTEAFF. The whole variable domain, filled in from reference TRBV2 and TRBJ1-1, reads EPEVTQTPSHQVTQMGQEVILRCVPISNHLYFYWYRQILGQKVEFLVSFYNNEISEKSEIFDDQFSVERPDGSNFTLKIRSTKLEDSAMYFCASSGQIMNTEAFFGQGTRLTVV.

The chain is built from TRBV7-8 and TRBJ1-5, with 8 bases matching TRBD1. V was pared by 1 base and J by 5 bases, with 4 bases of the junction left unmatched. CDR1 is SGHVS and CDR2 is FQNEAQ in the germline V gene. The CDR3 length is 15 residues. CDR3 sequence (DNA): TGTGCCAGCAGCTTAGAGACAGGGGCAGATCAGCCCCAGCATTTT. This encodes CASSLETGADQPQHF.

The DNA of the CDR3 is TGTGCCAGCAGCTTATTCACCGGGATGAGAGATACGCAGTATTTT. Its protein product is CASSLFTGMRDTQYF. The J gene is TRBJ2-3, the V gene TRBV11-2; D perhaps matches TRBD2 (5 bases). Trimming shortened V by 2 bases and J by 5 bases, and 14 bases separated the two germline ends. CDR3 length equals 15 residues. CDR1 SGHAT and CDR2 FQNNGV come from the germline V gene.

The chain has TRBV30 and TRBJ2-1, with TRBD2 matching 10 bases. From germline, CDR1 is GTSNPN and CDR2 SVGIG (reference sequence). The junction had 1 base not matched to a gene; V was cut back by 3 bases and J by 2 bases. The CDR3 consists of 14 residues. This chain's CDR3 is CAWRLAGPYNEQFF. In nucleotides, the CDR3 is TGTGCCTGGAGACTAGCGGGGCCCTACAATGAGCAGTTCTTC.

The chain links TRBV6-2 or TRBV6-3 to TRBJ2-1; 8 nucleotides agree with TRBD2. The germline V gene encodes CDR1 MNHEY and CDR2 SVGEGT. V was pared by 6 bases and J by 7 bases, with 5 bases of the junction left unmatched. The CDR3 consists of 13 residues. In DNA form, the CDR3 reads TGTGCCAGCAGCCGGCCGGGGGGGAATGAGCAGTTCTTC. Its translation: CASSRPGGNEQFF.

The V gene is TRBV20-1, the J gene TRBJ1-2; maybe TRBD1 (5 bases). Deletions cut 3 bases from V and 4 bases from J, with 9 bases between. Looked up from germline, CDR1 is DFQATT and CDR2 is SNEGSKA (reference sequence). This CDR3 comprises 12 residues. In DNA form, the CDR3 reads TGCAGTGCTAGTGAGGGGAGCTATGGCTACACCTTC. Residues: CSASEGSYGYTF.

This chain connects TRBV4-1 to TRBJ2-3; D may be TRBD1 (5 bases). The CDR3 is made up of 16 amino acids. Germline CDR1 and CDR2: MGHRA and YSYEKL. The ends were cut back, 2 bases at V and 2 bases at J, with 14 bases in the middle. The CDR3 here is CASSQNSGFPTDTQYF. The CDR3 DNA is TGCGCCAGCAGCCAAAACTCAGGGTTTCCCACAGATACGCAGTATTTT.

The chain employs TRBV6-2 or TRBV6-3 and TRBJ1-2; unclear D gene. Trimming pared 4 bases from V and 0 bases from J, leaving 12 bases between. The CDR3 loop spans 15 amino acids. Germline V gives CDR1 MNHEY, CDR2 SVGEGT. In DNA, the CDR3 is TGTGCCAGCAGTTCTCCCGGAGGGACTAACTATGGCTACACCTTC. This translates into CASSSPGGTNYGYTF.

The chain carries TRBV19 and TRBJ1-2; no clear D gene. The CDR3 spans 13 residues. Deletions cut 1 base from V and 3 bases from J, with 6 bases between. The germline V gene has CDR1 LNHDA and CDR2 SQIVND (reference sequence). CDR3 protein: CASSIGQYYGYTF. Here the CDR3 DNA reads TGTGCCAGTAGTATAGGGCAGTACTATGGCTACACCTTC. The full variable domain, with the rest looked up from reference TRBV19 and TRBJ1-2, is DGGITQSPKYLFRKEGQNVTLSCEQNLNHDAMYWYRQDPGQGLRLIYYSQIVNDFQKGDIAEGYSVSREKKESFPLTVTSAQKNPTAFYLCASSIGQYYGYTFGSGTRLTVV.

This chain links TRBV6-1 with TRBJ2-7; TRBD2 agrees at 8 bases. Germline CDR1 reads MNHNS; CDR2 reads SASEGT. The CDR3 consists of 14 residues. The J segment lost 2 bases and the V segment lost 3 bases, leaving 3 bases of the junction unmatched. CDR3 residues: CASSEGLVPYEQYF. The CDR3 nucleotides read TGTGCCAGCAGTGAGGGACTAGTCCCCTACGAGCAGTACTTC.

The chain couples TRBV30 to TRBJ1-2; 10 bases map to TRBD1. With V trimmed by 2 bases and J by 4 bases, 7 bases remained unmatched. The CDR3 spans 15 residues. Germline V gives CDR1 GTSNPN, CDR2 SVGIG (reference sequence). The chain's CDR3 is CAWSLGQGGPYGYTF. CDR3 in DNA: TGTGCCTGGAGTCTAGGACAGGGGGGACCCTATGGCTACACCTTC.

The chain joins TRBV6-6 to TRBJ2-3; weak D call: TRBD2 (6 bases). The CDR3 spans 14 residues. Germline assignment: CDR1 MNHNY and CDR2 SVGAGI (reference sequence). V was cut by 6 bases and J by 3 bases, with 13 bases left in between. The CDR3 sequence is CASRKRGETDTQYF. CDR3 nucleotides: TGTGCCAGCAGAAAACGCGGGGAAACAGATACGCAGTATTTT.

The chain couples TRBV7-9 to TRBJ1-2, with D unresolved. Germline V CDR1 and CDR2: SEHNR, FQNEAQ (reference sequence). Trimming removed 2 bases at V and 4 bases at J, with 14 bases between. This CDR3 is 15 amino acids long. The CDR3: CASSLNGGSSYGYTF. The DNA for the CDR3 is TGTGCCAGCAGCTTAAATGGCGGGAGTTCCTATGGCTACACCTTC. The entire variable domain, with the rest obtained from reference TRBV7-9 and TRBJ1-2, is as follows: DTGVSQNPRHKITKRGQNVTFRCDPISEHNRLYWYRQTLGQGPEFLTYFQNEAQLEKSRLLSDRFSAERPKGSFSTLEIQRTEQGDSAMYLCASSLNGGSSYGYTFGSGTRLTVV.

The chain employs TRBV6-1 and TRBJ2-7; perhaps TRBD1 as D (6 bases). CDR3 length: 13 amino acids. Trimming cost V 2 bases and J 4 bases, with 9 bases left between them. CDR1 and CDR2 (germline): MNHNS, SASEGT. In nucleotides, the CDR3 is TGTGCCAGCAGTGAAACAGGGAAGTACGAGCAGTACTTC. Translating it yields CASSETGKYEQYF.

The chain combines TRBV11-2 with TRBJ1-3; perhaps TRBD1 as D (6 bases). CDR1 SGHAT and CDR2 FQNNGV come from the germline V gene. The CDR3 runs 16 residues. The ends were cut back, 5 bases at V and 2 bases at J, with 16 bases in the middle. CDR3 nucleotides: TGTGCCAGCAGCCGTGAGCTTCCAGGGGCTGGAAACACCATATATTTT. It specifies CASSRELPGAGNTIYF.

This chain uses TRBV27 with TRBJ2-2, with 7 bases lining up with TRBD1. The CDR3 sequence is 14 residues long. The junction had 3 bases not matched to a gene; V was cut back by 7 bases and J by 1 base. Germline assignment: CDR1 MNHEY and CDR2 SMNVEV (reference sequence). CDR3 coding DNA: TGTGCCAGCAATCGGGACAGGAACACCGGGGAGCTGTTTTTT. This encodes CASNRDRNTGELFF.

The rearrangement joins TRBV13 to TRBJ1-3; no firm D call. The CDR3 extends over 12 amino acids. From germline, CDR1 is PRHDT and CDR2 FYEKMQ (reference sequence). Between the trimmed V and J ends, which lost 8 bases and 4 bases, there was a span of 9 bases. CDR3 in amino acids: CASSFSGNTIYF. The CDR3 DNA follows: TGTGCCAGCTCCTTCTCGGGAAACACCATATATTTT.

The rearrangement links TRBV29-1 to TRBJ2-1, with D perhaps matching TRBD2 (5 bases). V was clipped by 0 bases and J by 11 bases, with 17 bases between them. This CDR3 contains 14 residues. Germline CDR1 reads SQVTM; CDR2 reads ANQGSEA. The CDR3 loop is CSVEEFVRAEKQFF. The DNA for the CDR3 is TGCAGCGTTGAAGAATTTGTGAGGGCGGAAAAGCAGTTCTTC.

The chain joins TRBV5-1 to TRBJ2-3, with 15 bases that match TRBD2. The CDR3 totals 18 residues. CDR1 is SGHRS, CDR2 YFSETQ, per germline. Trimming cost V 3 bases and J 2 bases; bases outside gene matches: 7. The DNA for the CDR3 is TGCGCCAGCAGCTCAGGACTAGCGGGGGGGCGCATCACAGATACGCAGTATTTT. It encodes CASSSGLAGGRITDTQYF.